These 2 T cell receptor beta chains came from one sample sequenced in a study of CD8 T cells in ankylosing spondylitis. Findings and limits, study-wide: Under 10 highly homologous variants formed a TCR beta motif that appeared characteristic of ankylosing spondylitis blood.

MiXCR was run by TCRdb on the 5' RACE reads, yielding one entry per CDR3 protein. The sample holds under 550,000 distinct CDR3 sequences, roughly 26% seen once. No antigens are known for them. Sequenced: blood, either unsorted or a sorted T cell fraction (not recorded which). The receptors here all came from a male donor with ankylosing spondylitis.

V is TRBV5-1 and J is TRBJ1-1; a weak D match, TRBD1 (5 bases). V shed 4 bases and J shed 1 base, with 11 bases lying between them. The CDR3 extends over 14 amino acids. Germline V CDR1 and CDR2: SGHRS, YFSETQ. The CDR3 loop is CASSIGTANTEAFF. CDR3 nucleotides: TGCGCCAGCAGCATAGGGACGGCGAACACTGAAGCTTTCTTT. Looking up the rest from reference TRBV5-1 and TRBJ1-1 gives the full variable domain: KAGVTQTPRYLIKTRGQQVTLSCSPISGHRSVSWYQQTPGQGLQFLFEYFSETQRNKGNFPGRFSGRQFSNSRSEMNVSTLELGDSALYLCASSIGTANTEAFFGQGTRLTVV.

Turning to this clonotype: A much larger clone is a single base away; this may be a read error. V usage is TRBV28 and J usage is TRBJ2-3, with TRBD1 identical over 8 bases. The CDR3 is 14 amino acids. With 6 bases clipped from V and 4 bases from J, the junction kept 6 bases outside the gene matches. CDR1 MDHEN and CDR2 SYDVKM come from the germline V gene. CDR3 nucleotide sequence: TGTGCCAGCAGATTCGGACAGGGCGCAGATACGCAGTATTTT. Translating gives CASRFGQGADTQYF.